Each of the 6 T cell receptor beta chains below was sequenced from the same sample in a study of blood T cell repertoires in COVID-19. Repertoires were generated with immunoSEQ multiplex PCR, while TCRdb's copy carries only in-frame clones and drops some. The sample contains roughly 270,000 clones, nearly 90% of which appear only once. Sequenced input: peripheral blood. Receptors originate from a man younger than 35 with active or convalescent COVID-19.

This clone was detected once. This chain links TRBV27 with TRBJ1-5, with TRBD1 identical over 8 bases. This CDR3 contains 14 residues. Germline lookup yields CDR1 MNHEY and CDR2 SMNVEV (reference sequence). J gave up 5 bases and V 4 bases, and 4 bases lay outside the gene matches. DNA for the CDR3: TGTGCCAGCAGTTCCGACAGGGGCTATCAGCCCCAGCATTTT. It is translated as CASSSDRGYQPQHF.

This rearrangement joins TRBV2 to TRBJ2-7; a possible D gene is TRBD1 (6 bases). V was pared by 3 bases and J by 4 bases, with 16 bases between. The V gene's germline CDR1 is SNHLY and CDR2 FYNNEI. The CDR3 runs to 15 residues. The CDR3 region has the DNA TGTGCCAGCAGTGAGACGAGCAGGGGTTCTTACGAGCAGTACTTC. Translated, it gives CASSETSRGSYEQYF.

The CDR3 nucleotides read TGTGCCAGCAGCTTAATCCCAGGGGGCGATGAGCAGTTCTTC. The encoded protein is CASSLIPGGDEQFF. The chain carries TRBV7-9 and TRBJ2-1; 8 bases match TRBD1. The CDR3 is 14 amino acids. CDR1 is SEHNR and CDR2 is FQNEAQ in the germline V gene (reference sequence). Trimming cost V 2 bases and J 8 bases; bases outside gene matches: 5.

The rearrangement links TRBV5-1 to TRBJ1-1, with D tentatively TRBD1 (5 bases). V lost 4 bases and J lost 1, with 17 bases in between. There are 16 residues in the CDR3. Germline V gene data show CDR1 as SGHRS and CDR2 as YFSETQ. Written as DNA, the CDR3 is TGCGCCAGCAGCCCCCCTCCACCAGGGCCGAACACTGAAGCTTTCTTT. The encoded protein is CASSPPPPGPNTEAFF. The complete variable domain, with remaining parts taken from reference TRBV5-1 and TRBJ1-1, reads KAGVTQTPRYLIKTRGQQVTLSCSPISGHRSVSWYQQTPGQGLQFLFEYFSETQRNKGNFPGRFSGRQFSNSRSEMNVSTLELGDSALYLCASSPPPPGPNTEAFFGQGTRLTVV.

The CDR3 sequence is CSAPHGNEQFF. The CDR3 bases are TGCAGTGCTCCCCACGGGAATGAGCAGTTCTTC. The chain couples TRBV20-1 to TRBJ2-1, with unresolved D. Per germline, CDR1 DFQATT and CDR2 SNEGSKA (reference sequence). The CDR3 has 11 amino acids. V was shortened by 5 bases and J by 7 bases, with 9 bases between the two germline ends.

Worth noting for this clone: The identical CDR3 is also encoded by other nucleotide sequences in the sample. The chain joins TRBV12-3 or TRBV12-4 to TRBJ1-2; 8 bases are a match to TRBD1. Unmatched junction bases numbered 5, after V lost 5 bases and J lost 6 bases. This CDR3 spans 13 amino acids. Written as DNA, the CDR3 is TGTGCCAGCAGTCCGGACAGGGTTAATGGCTACACCTTC. Translation gives CASSPDRVNGYTF.